This record covers a single T cell receptor (beta chain). TCRdb analysed the RT-PCR reads with MiXCR anew, one entry per CDR3 protein. The repertoire holds some 200,000 distinct CDR3 sequences, with less than 45% as singletons. The data are from a study of patients and donors after allogeneic stem cell transplantation. The receptor's source is a human donor who was either an allogeneic HSCT recipient or a stem cell or donor lymphocyte infusion donor (not recorded which). It is not recorded whose cells these are; they may come from a transplant donor. The sequencing input was blood, either unsorted or a sorted T cell fraction (not recorded which).

CDR3 in amino acids: CSARVGGGNQPQHF. The CDR3 DNA sequence: TGCAGTGCTAGAGTGGGCGGGGGCAATCAGCCCCAGCATTTT. V is TRBV20-1 and J is TRBJ1-5; D unclear. There are 14 residues in the CDR3. Germline loops: CDR1 DFQATT, CDR2 SNEGSKA (reference sequence). Between the trimmed V and J ends, which lost 1 base and 2 bases, there was a span of 9 bases.